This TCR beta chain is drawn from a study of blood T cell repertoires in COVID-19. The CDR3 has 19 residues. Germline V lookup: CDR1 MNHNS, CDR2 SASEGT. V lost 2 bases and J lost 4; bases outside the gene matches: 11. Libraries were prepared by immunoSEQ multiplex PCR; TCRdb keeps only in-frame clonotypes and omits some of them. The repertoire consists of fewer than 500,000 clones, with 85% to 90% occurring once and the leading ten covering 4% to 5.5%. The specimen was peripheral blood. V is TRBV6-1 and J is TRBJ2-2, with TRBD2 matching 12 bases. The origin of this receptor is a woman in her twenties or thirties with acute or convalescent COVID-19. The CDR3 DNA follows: TGTGCCAGCAGTGAACAGGCTAGCGGGGGGGGACGAGGCACCGGGGAGCTGTTTTTT. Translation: CASSEQASGGGRGTGELFF.